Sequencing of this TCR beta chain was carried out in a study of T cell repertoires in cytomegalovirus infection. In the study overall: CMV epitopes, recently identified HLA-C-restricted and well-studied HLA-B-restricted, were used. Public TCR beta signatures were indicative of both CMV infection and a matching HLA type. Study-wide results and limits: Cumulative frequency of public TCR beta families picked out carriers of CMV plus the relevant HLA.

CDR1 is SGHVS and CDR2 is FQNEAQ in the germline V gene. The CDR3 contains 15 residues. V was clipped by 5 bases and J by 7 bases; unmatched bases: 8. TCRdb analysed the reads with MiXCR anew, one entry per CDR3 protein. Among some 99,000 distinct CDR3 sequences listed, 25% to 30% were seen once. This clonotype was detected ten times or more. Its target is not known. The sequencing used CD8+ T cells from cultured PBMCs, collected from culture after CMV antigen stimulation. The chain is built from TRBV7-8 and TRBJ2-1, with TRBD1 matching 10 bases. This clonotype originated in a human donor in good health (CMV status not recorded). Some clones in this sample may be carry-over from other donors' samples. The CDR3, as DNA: TGTGCCAGCAGCCCCGCCGGGACAGGGGAGAATGAGCAGTTCTTC. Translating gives CASSPAGTGENEQFF. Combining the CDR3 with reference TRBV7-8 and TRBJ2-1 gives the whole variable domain GAGVSQSPRYKVAKRGQDVALRCDPISGHVSLFWYQQALGQGPEFLTYFQNEAQLDKSGLPSDRFFAERPEGSVSTLKIQRTQQEDSAVYLCASSPAGTGENEQFFGPGTRLTVL.